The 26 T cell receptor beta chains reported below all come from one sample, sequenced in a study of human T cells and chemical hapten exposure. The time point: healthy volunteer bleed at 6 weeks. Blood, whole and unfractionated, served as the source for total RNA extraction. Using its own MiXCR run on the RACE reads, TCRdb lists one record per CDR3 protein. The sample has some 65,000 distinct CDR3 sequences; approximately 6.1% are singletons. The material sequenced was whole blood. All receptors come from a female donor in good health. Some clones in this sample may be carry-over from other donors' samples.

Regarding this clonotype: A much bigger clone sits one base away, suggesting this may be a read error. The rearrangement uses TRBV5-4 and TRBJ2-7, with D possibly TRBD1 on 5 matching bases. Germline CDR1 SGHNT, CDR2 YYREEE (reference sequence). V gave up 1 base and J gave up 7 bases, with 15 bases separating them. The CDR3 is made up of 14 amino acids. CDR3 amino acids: CASSLMDTNGEQYF. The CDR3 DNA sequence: TGTGCCAGCAGCTTGATGGACACCAACGGGGAGCAGTACTTC.

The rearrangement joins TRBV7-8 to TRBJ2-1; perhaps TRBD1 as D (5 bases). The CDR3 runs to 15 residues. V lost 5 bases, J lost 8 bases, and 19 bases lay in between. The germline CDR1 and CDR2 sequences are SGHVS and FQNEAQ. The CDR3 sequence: CASSQRTDLGDEQFF. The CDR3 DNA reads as TGTGCCAGCAGCCAACGGACGGACCTAGGGGATGAGCAGTTCTTC.

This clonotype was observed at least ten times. Here the CDR3 reads CASSLVSRDTQYF. DNA for the CDR3: TGCGCCAGCAGCTTGGTGTCACGGGATACGCAGTATTTT. The J gene is TRBJ2-3, the V gene TRBV5-1; D gene uncertain. The CDR3 sequence is 13 residues long. V gave up 0 bases and J gave up 6 bases, with 8 bases separating them. From germline, CDR1 is SGHRS and CDR2 YFSETQ.

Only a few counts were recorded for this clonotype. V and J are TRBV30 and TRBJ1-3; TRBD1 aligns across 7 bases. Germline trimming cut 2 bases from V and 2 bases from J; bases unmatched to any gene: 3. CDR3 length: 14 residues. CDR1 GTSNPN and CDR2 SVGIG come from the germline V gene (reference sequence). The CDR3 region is CAWSFGTAGNTIYF. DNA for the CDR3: TGTGCCTGGAGTTTCGGGACAGCTGGAAACACCATATATTTT.

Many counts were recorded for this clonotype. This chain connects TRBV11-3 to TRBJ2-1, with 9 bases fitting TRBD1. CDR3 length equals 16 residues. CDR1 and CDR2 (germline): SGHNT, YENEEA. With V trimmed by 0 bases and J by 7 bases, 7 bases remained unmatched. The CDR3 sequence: CASSLDYRGRLNEQFF. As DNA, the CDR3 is TGTGCCAGCAGCTTAGATTACAGGGGGCGGTTGAATGAGCAGTTCTTC.

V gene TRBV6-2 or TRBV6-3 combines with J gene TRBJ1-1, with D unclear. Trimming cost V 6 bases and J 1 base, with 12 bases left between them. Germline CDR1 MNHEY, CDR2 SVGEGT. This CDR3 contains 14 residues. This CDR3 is CASRPATWNTEAFF. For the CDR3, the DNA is TGTGCCAGCAGGCCCGCGACATGGAACACTGAAGCTTTCTTT.

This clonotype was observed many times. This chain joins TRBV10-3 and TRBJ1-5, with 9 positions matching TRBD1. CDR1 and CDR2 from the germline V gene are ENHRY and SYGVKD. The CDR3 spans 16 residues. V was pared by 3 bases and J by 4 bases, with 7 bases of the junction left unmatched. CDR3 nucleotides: TGTGCCATCAGTGAATCGACAGGGGGTCGGAATCAGCCCCAGCATTTT. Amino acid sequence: CAISESTGGRNQPQHF.

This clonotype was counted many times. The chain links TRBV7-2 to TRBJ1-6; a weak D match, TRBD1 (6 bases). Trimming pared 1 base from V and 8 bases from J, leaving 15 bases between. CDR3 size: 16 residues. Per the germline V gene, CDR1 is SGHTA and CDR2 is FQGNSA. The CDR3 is CASSLVYRVEDSPLHF. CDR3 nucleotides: TGTGCCAGCAGCTTAGTCTACAGGGTTGAGGATTCACCCCTCCACTTT.

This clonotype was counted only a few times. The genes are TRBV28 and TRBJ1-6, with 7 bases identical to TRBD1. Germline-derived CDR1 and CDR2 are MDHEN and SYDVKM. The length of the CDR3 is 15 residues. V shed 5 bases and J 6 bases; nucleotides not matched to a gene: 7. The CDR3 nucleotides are TGTGCCAGCAGTACCCGACAGGGTAGTAATTCACCCCTCCACTTT. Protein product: CASSTRQGSNSPLHF.

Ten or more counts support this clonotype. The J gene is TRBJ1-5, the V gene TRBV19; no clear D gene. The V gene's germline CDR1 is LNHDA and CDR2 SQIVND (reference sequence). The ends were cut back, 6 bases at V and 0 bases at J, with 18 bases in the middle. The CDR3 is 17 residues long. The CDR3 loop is CASRKGGRRGSNQPQHF. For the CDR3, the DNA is TGTGCCAGTAGAAAAGGTGGTCGGCGGGGTAGCAATCAGCCCCAGCATTTT.

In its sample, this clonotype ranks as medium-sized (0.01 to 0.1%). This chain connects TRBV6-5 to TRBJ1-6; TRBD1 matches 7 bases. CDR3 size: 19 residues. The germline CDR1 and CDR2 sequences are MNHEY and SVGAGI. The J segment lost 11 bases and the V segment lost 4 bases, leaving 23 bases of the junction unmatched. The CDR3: CASSSSGQIYEQGITPLHF. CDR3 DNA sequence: TGTGCCAGCAGTTCCTCCGGACAGATCTACGAACAGGGGATAACACCCCTCCACTTT.

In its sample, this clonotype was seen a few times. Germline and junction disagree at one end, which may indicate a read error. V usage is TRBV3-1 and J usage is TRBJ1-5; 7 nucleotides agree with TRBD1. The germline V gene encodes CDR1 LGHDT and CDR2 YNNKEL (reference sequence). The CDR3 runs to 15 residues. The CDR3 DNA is TGTGCCAGCAGTCAAGGGGACAGTCCCAATCAGCCCCAGCATTTT. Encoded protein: CASSQGDSPNQPQHF. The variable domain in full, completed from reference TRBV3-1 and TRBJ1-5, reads DTAVSQTPKYLVTQMGNDKSIKCEQNLGHDTMYWYKQDSKKFLKIMFSYNNKELIINETVPNRFSPKSPDKAHLNLHINSLELGDSAVYFCASSQGDSPNQPQHFGDGTRLSIL.

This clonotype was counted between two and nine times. The CDR3, as DNA: TGTGCCAGCAGCTCGCGTGACGGCGACACTGAAGCTTTCTTT. Protein: CASSSRDGDTEAFF. This chain joins TRBV13 and TRBJ1-1, with unresolved D. CDR1 PRHDT and CDR2 FYEKMQ come from the germline V gene (reference sequence). Trimming shortened V by 4 bases and J by 3 bases, and 12 bases separated the two germline ends. The CDR3 is 14 amino acids. Complete variable domain (other parts from reference TRBV13 and TRBJ1-1): AAGVIQSPRHLIKEKRETATLKCYPIPRHDTVYWYQQGPGQDPQFLISFYEKMQSDKGSIPDRFSAQQFSDYHSELNMSSLELGDSALYFCASSSRDGDTEAFFGQGTRLTVV.

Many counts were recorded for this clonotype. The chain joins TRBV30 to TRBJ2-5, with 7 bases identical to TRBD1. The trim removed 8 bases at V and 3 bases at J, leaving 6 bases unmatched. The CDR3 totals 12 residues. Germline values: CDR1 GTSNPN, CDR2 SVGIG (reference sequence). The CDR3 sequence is CAQRQGKETQYF. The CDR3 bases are TGTGCCCAGCGACAGGGTAAAGAGACCCAGTACTTC.

Here the CDR3 reads CATRTLPNYEQYF. For the CDR3, the DNA is TGTGCCACCCGGACTCTCCCCAACTACGAGCAGTACTTC. The rearrangement links TRBV10-3 to TRBJ2-7, with D tentatively TRBD2 (5 bases). This CDR3 has 13 amino acids. Looked up from germline, CDR1 is ENHRY and CDR2 is SYGVKD. V lost 10 bases and J 3 bases, leaving 16 bases between the germline ends.

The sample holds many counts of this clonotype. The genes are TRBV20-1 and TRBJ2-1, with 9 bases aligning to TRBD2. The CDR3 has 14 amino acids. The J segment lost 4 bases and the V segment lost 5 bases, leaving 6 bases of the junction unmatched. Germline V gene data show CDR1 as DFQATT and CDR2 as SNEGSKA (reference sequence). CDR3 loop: CSAYPTSGYNEQFF. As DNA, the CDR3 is TGCAGTGCTTATCCCACTAGCGGGTACAATGAGCAGTTCTTC.

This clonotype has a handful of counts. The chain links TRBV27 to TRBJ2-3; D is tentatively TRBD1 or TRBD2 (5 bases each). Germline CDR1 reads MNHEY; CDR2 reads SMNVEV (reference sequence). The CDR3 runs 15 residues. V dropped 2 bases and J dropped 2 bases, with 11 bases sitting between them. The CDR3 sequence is CASSLEGPHTDTQYF. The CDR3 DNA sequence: TGTGCCAGCAGTTTAGAGGGACCTCACACAGATACGCAGTATTTT.

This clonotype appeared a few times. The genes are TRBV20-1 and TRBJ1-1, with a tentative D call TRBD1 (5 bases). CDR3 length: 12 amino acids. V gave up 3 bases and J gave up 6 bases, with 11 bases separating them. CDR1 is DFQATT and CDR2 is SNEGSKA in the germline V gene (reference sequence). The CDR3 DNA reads TGCAGTGCTAGGGGCGACAGAGCTGAAGCTTTCTTT. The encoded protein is CSARGDRAEAFF.

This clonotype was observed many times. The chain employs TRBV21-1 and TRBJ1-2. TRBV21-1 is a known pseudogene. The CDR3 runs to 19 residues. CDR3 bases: TGTGCCAGCAGCACCCTAACCAGGAAAATCCACCAGATGAGCTATGGCTACACCTTC. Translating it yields CASSTLTRKIHQMSYGYTF.

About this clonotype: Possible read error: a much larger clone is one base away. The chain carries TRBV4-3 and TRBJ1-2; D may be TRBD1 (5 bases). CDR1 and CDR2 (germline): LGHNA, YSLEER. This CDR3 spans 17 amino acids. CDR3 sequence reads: CASSQVVSGKSNYGDTF. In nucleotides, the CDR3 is TGCGCCAGCAGCCAAGTCGTTTCAGGGAAATCTAACTATGGCGACACCTTC.

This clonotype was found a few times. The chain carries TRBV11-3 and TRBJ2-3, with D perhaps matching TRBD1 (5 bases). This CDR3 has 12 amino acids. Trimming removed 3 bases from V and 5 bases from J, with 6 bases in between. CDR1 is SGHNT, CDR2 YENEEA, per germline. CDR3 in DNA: TGTGCCAGCAGCTTGCAGGGAGATACGCAGTATTTT. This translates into CASSLQGDTQYF. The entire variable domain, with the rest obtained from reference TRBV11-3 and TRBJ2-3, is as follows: EAGVVQSPRYKIIEKKQPVAFWCNPISGHNTLYWYLQNLGQGPELLIRYENEEAVDDSQLPKDRFSAERLKGVDSTLKIQPAELGDSAVYLCASSLQGDTQYFGPGTRLTVL.

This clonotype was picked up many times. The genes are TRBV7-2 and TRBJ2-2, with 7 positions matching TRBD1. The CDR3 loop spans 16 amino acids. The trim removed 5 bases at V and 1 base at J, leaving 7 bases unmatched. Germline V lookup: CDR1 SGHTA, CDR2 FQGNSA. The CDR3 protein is CASSPRTGLNTGELFF. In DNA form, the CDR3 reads TGTGCCAGCAGCCCGCGGACAGGACTGAACACCGGGGAGCTGTTTTTT. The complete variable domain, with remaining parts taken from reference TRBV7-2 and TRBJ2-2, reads GAGVSQSPSNKVTEKGKDVELRCDPISGHTALYWYRQSLGQGLEFLIYFQGNSAPDKSGLPSDRFSAERTGGSVSTLTIQRTQQEDSAVYLCASSPRTGLNTGELFFGEGSRLTVL.

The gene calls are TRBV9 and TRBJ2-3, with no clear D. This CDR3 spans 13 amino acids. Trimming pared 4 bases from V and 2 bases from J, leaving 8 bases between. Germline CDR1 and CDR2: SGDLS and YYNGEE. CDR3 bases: TGTGCCAGCAGCACCAGAGACACAGATACGCAGTATTTT. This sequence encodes CASSTRDTDTQYF.

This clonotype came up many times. The CDR3 nucleotides read TGTGCCAGCAGTGTCCCCGGACAGTACGAGCAGTACTTC. Amino acid sequence: CASSVPGQYEQYF. The gene calls are TRBV25-1 and TRBJ2-7, with D perhaps TRBD1 (6 bases). This CDR3 comprises 13 residues. Germline loops: CDR1 MGHDK, CDR2 SYGVNS. The V and J ends lost 4 bases and 4 bases respectively, with 11 bases between them.

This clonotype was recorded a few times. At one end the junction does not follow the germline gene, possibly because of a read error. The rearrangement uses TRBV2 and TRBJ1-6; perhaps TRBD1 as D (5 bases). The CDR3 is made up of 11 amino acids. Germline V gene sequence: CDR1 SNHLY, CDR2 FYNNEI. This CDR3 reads CASSRDRFSFF. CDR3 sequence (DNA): TGTGCCAGCAGCAGGGACCGCTTTTCGTTCTTT.

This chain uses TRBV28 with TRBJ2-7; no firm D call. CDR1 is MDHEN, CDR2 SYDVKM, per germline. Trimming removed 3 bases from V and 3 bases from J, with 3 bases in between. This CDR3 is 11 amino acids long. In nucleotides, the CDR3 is TGTGCCAGCAGTTTTAGCTACGAGCAGTACTTC. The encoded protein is CASSFSYEQYF.